These 30 T cell receptor beta chains came from one sample sequenced in a study of T cells in Graves' hyperthyroidism and ophthalmopathy. Amplified TCR beta CDR3 regions came from RNA transcripts. The HTBI set primed first-round TCR CDR3 RT-PCR. TCRdb processed the multiplex PCR reads anew with MiXCR; each CDR3 protein has one entry. In the table there are over 700,000 distinct CDR3 sequences, approximately 36% of which are singletons. The source material was blood. These receptors all come from a woman between 40 and 55 years old with Graves' hyperthyroidism.

The chain is built from TRBV19 and TRBJ2-5, with TRBD1 as a possible D gene (7 bases). With 5 bases removed from V and 4 bases from J, the gap between germline ends came to 14 bases. CDR1 LNHDA and CDR2 SQIVND come from the germline V gene (reference sequence). This CDR3 has 14 amino acids. CDR3 region: CASSGGGRGETQYF. CDR3 in DNA: TGTGCCAGTAGTGGAGGGGGCCGAGGAGAGACCCAGTACTTC.

J is TRBJ2-5 and V is TRBV5-1; the match to TRBD1 covers 7 bases. CDR3 length equals 15 residues. With 4 bases clipped from V and 1 base from J, the junction kept 7 bases outside the gene matches. CDR1 is SGHRS, CDR2 YFSETQ, per germline. The CDR3 here is CASSPGQAPQETQYF. DNA for the CDR3: TGCGCCAGCAGCCCCGGACAGGCTCCCCAAGAGACCCAGTACTTC.

Points on this clonotype: This clone may be a read error of a much larger clone one base away. This chain uses TRBV5-5 with TRBJ1-6, with D maybe TRBD1 (5 bases). The CDR3 loop spans 16 amino acids. CDR1 and CDR2 (germline): SGHKS, YYEKEE (reference sequence). V lost 3 bases and J lost 6, with 16 bases in between. CDR3 sequence reads: CASSSKTAPLNSPLHF. CDR3 nucleotides: TGTGCCAGCAGCTCCAAGACAGCGCCACTTAATTCACCCCTCCACTTT.

This clonotype was picked up a small number of times. The J gene is TRBJ2-5, the V gene TRBV20-1; no definite D call. Trimming removed 0 bases at V and 1 base at J, with 15 bases between. This CDR3 has 16 amino acids. Per the germline V gene, CDR1 is DFQATT and CDR2 is SNEGSKA (reference sequence). CDR3 sequence reads: CSARDLIRNTQETQYF. The DNA for the CDR3 is TGCAGTGCTAGAGATTTGATCCGGAATACCCAAGAGACCCAGTACTTC.

V is TRBV27 and J is TRBJ2-5, with D possibly TRBD2 on 5 matching bases. From germline, CDR1 is MNHEY and CDR2 SMNVEV (reference sequence). CDR3 length: 15 amino acids. Trimming took 5 bases from V and 5 from J, leaving 18 bases between them. The CDR3 DNA sequence: TGTGCCAGCAGTACCTCCACGGGGTTTAAGGAGACCCAGTACTTC. Translation gives CASSTSTGFKETQYF.

V and J are TRBV10-2 and TRBJ1-1; weak D call: TRBD1 (6 bases). The V and J ends lost 3 bases and 3 bases respectively, with 14 bases between them. From germline, CDR1 is WSHSY and CDR2 SAAADI. The CDR3 contains 15 residues. CDR3 amino acids: CASSDLHRAYTEAFF. The CDR3 region has the DNA TGCGCCAGCAGTGACCTGCACAGGGCATACACTGAAGCTTTCTTT.

This clonotype was counted ten times or more. The J gene is TRBJ1-1, the V gene TRBV10-3; D not certain. This CDR3 is 13 amino acids long. Between the trimmed V and J ends, which lost 2 bases and 4 bases, there was a span of 8 bases. Germline V lookup: CDR1 ENHRY, CDR2 SYGVKD. CDR3 in amino acids: CAISETESTEAFF. As DNA, the CDR3 is TGTGCCATCAGTGAGACAGAAAGCACTGAAGCTTTCTTT.

The CDR3 protein is CSASPQKGNEQYF. The CDR3 DNA follows: TGCAGCGCCTCGCCCCAGAAGGGGAACGAGCAGTACTTC. The chain carries TRBV29-1 and TRBJ2-7; D possibly corresponds to TRBD1 (5 bases). The length of the CDR3 is 13 residues. The V gene's germline CDR1 is SQVTM and CDR2 ANQGSEA. V lost 7 bases and J lost 5, with 18 bases in between.

This clonotype was picked up a small number of times. The chain employs TRBV7-9 and TRBJ2-7; the D gene could be TRBD1 or TRBD2 (6 bases each). Germline CDR1 is SEHNR and CDR2 is FQNEAQ (reference sequence). Trimming cost V 1 base and J 5 bases, with 18 bases left between them. The CDR3 extends over 16 amino acids. CDR3 in DNA: TGTGCCAGCAGCTTAGAGTCGGGGGCCGATTGGGACGAGCAGTACTTC. Amino acids: CASSLESGADWDEQYF.

Remarks on this clonotype: At one of its ends the junction is not consistent with the germline gene, which may arise from a read error. The CDR3 coding sequence is TGTGCCTGCAGGACACTGTACCAAGAGACCCAGTACTTC. Amino acid sequence: CACRTLYQETQYF. This chain links TRBV7-8 with TRBJ2-5, with a tentative D call TRBD1 (5 bases). Germline V gives CDR1 SGHVS, CDR2 FQNEAQ. The CDR3 is 13 amino acids.

This clonotype was detected many times. The chain recombines TRBV15 with TRBJ1-4, with 9 bases lining up with TRBD1. There are 16 residues in the CDR3. The V gene end was trimmed by 6 bases and the J gene end by 7 bases; junction bases not matched to a gene: 12. Per germline, CDR1 LNHNV and CDR2 YYDKDF (reference sequence). The CDR3 is CATRKETGTGIEKLFF. Here the CDR3 DNA reads TGTGCCACCAGGAAGGAGACCGGGACAGGGATTGAAAAACTGTTTTTT. Full variable domain (missing parts from reference TRBV15 and TRBJ1-4): DAMVIQNPRYQVTQFGKPVTLSCSQTLNHNVMYWYQQKSSQAPKLLFHYYDKDFNNEADTPDNFQSRRPNTSFCFLDIRSPGLGDTAMYLCATRKETGTGIEKLFFGSGTQLSVL.

This clonotype was observed a few times. This chain connects TRBV6-6 to TRBJ1-4; the D gene is possibly TRBD1 (6 bases). The germline V gene has CDR1 MNHNY and CDR2 SVGAGI (reference sequence). The length of the CDR3 is 15 residues. The V and J ends lost 10 bases and 7 bases respectively, with 22 bases between them. The CDR3 region has the DNA TGTGCCACTAACCTAGGGACAAATAGGGGTGAAAAACTGTTTTTT. Translated, it gives CATNLGTNRGEKLFF.

This clonotype was counted ten times or more. The CDR3 DNA is TGCAGTGCTAGAGTTAGTAGCTTGCAAGAGACCCAGTACTTC. It specifies CSARVSSLQETQYF. The V gene is TRBV20-1, the J gene TRBJ2-5; no firm D call. CDR3 size: 14 residues. CDR1 is DFQATT and CDR2 is SNEGSKA in the germline V gene (reference sequence). The V gene lost 1 base and the J gene lost 2 bases, with 11 bases spanning the gap.

V is TRBV4-3 and J is TRBJ1-1, with a tentative D call TRBD1 (5 bases). The CDR3 runs to 19 residues. The germline V and J ends were trimmed by 0 bases and 1 base, with 21 bases remaining between them. The germline gives CDR1 LGHNA, CDR2 YSLEER. The CDR3 spells CASSQDVGDFKLQNTEAFF. The CDR3 DNA reads as TGCGCCAGCAGCCAAGACGTGGGGGACTTCAAGCTCCAGAACACTGAAGCTTTCTTT.

This clonotype has a count of ten or more. The chain uses TRBV7-9 and TRBJ1-2, with no clear D. With 4 bases removed from V and 2 bases from J, the gap between germline ends came to 14 bases. Germline loops: CDR1 SEHNR, CDR2 FQNEAQ (reference sequence). CDR3 length equals 15 residues. The CDR3 loop is CASSSGGGQNYGYTF. CDR3 DNA: TGTGCCAGCAGCTCCGGTGGTGGGCAGAACTATGGCTACACCTTC.

This chain connects TRBV6-6 to TRBJ1-1; D uncertain. Trimming shortened V by 5 bases and J by 11 bases, and 12 bases separated the two germline ends. Per germline, CDR1 MNHNY and CDR2 SVGAGI (reference sequence). The CDR3 totals 11 residues. CDR3 coding DNA: TGTGCCAGCAGTCCCGGGTTTGAGGCTTTCTTT. This codes for CASSPGFEAFF.

The rearrangement joins TRBV12-3 or TRBV12-4 to TRBJ1-3, with D possibly being TRBD1 (5 bases). The CDR3 is made up of 15 amino acids. Trimming pared 10 bases from V and 2 bases from J, leaving 18 bases between. In DNA, the CDR3 is TGTGCCAACAGGCTTTTGGAGGGACCTGGAAACACCATATATTTT. This sequence encodes CANRLLEGPGNTIYF.

This clonotype was seen only a few times. V usage is TRBV2 and J usage is TRBJ1-2; maybe TRBD1 (5 bases). The CDR3 covers 12 residues. CDR1 and CDR2 from the germline V gene are SNHLY and FYNNEI. V lost 9 bases and J lost 4, with 12 bases in between. CDR3 amino acids: CASGDESYGYTF. The CDR3 nucleotides are TGTGCCAGTGGGGACGAATCCTATGGCTACACCTTC.

In regard to this clonotype: A much bigger clone sits one base away, suggesting this may be a read error. This chain's CDR3 is CAISTGTGYGYTF. CDR3 DNA: TGTGCCATCAGTACCGGGACAGGGTATGGCTACACCTTC. The chain uses TRBV10-3 and TRBJ1-2, with 9 bases aligning to TRBD1. This CDR3 comprises 13 residues. From germline, CDR1 is ENHRY and CDR2 SYGVKD. J was trimmed by 5 bases and V by 5 bases; bases with no gene match: 3.

In this sample, this clonotype turned up many times. The chain has TRBV20-1 and TRBJ2-7; 8 bases align to TRBD1. Trimming at V came to 6 bases and at J to 2 bases, leaving 6 bases not matched to a gene. Germline loops: CDR1 DFQATT, CDR2 SNEGSKA (reference sequence). CDR3 size: 13 residues. This CDR3 reads CSASTGETYEQYF. The CDR3 region has the DNA TGCAGTGCCTCGACAGGGGAAACCTACGAGCAGTACTTC.

In DNA, the CDR3 is TGTGCCAGCAGGCGACCGGGACTAGCGTCCGATACGCAGTATTTT. It specifies CASRRPGLASDTQYF. This rearrangement joins TRBV7-2 to TRBJ2-3; TRBD2 matches at 10 bases. CDR3 length: 15 amino acids. CDR1 is SGHTA and CDR2 is FQGNSA in the germline V gene. V lost 6 bases and J lost 6; bases outside the gene matches: 9.

The chain is built from TRBV6-2 or TRBV6-3 and TRBJ1-1; no firm D call. V lost 7 bases to trimming and J lost 1 base, with 10 bases between them. Germline V lookup: CDR1 MNHEY, CDR2 SVGEGT. The CDR3 covers 13 residues. This CDR3 is CASIRATNTEAFF. DNA of the CDR3: TGTGCCAGCATCAGAGCCACGAACACTGAAGCTTTCTTT.

This sequence joins TRBV15 and TRBJ1-3; D might be TRBD1 (6 bases). The CDR3 covers 15 residues. Trimming took off 4 bases at V and 8 bases at J, with 18 bases between the two ends. The V gene's germline CDR1 is LNHNV and CDR2 YYDKDF (reference sequence). CDR3 loop: CATSTPGVYGYTIYF. The CDR3 DNA follows: TGTGCCACCAGCACCCCAGGGGTCTATGGCTACACCATATATTTT.

The V and J genes are TRBV10-3 and TRBJ2-2; D not certain. CDR3 length: 11 amino acids. V shed 10 bases and J shed 3 bases, with 6 bases lying between them. Germline CDR1 reads ENHRY; CDR2 reads SYGVKD. The CDR3 region is CASGHTGELFF. The CDR3 nucleotides read TGTGCCAGCGGACACACCGGGGAGCTGTTTTTT.

The sample holds many counts of this clonotype. The chain is built from TRBV9 and TRBJ2-5; D may match TRBD1 or TRBD2 (5 bases each). Per the germline V gene, CDR1 is SGDLS and CDR2 is YYNGEE. The germline V and J ends were trimmed by 1 base and 2 bases, with 15 bases remaining between them. The CDR3 length is 16 residues. The CDR3 here is CASSVFGPGGQETQYF. CDR3 sequence (DNA): TGTGCCAGCAGCGTATTCGGGCCTGGGGGTCAAGAGACCCAGTACTTC.

This clonotype has a handful of counts. This sequence joins TRBV6-2 or TRBV6-3 and TRBJ2-5; unclear D gene. The length of the CDR3 is 15 residues. Germline CDR1 MNHEY, CDR2 SVGEGT. The V end was cut by 3 bases, the J end by 5 bases, with 16 bases between. The CDR3 is CASSYSSGRWETQYF. The CDR3 DNA follows: TGTGCCAGCAGTTATTCGTCTGGCCGTTGGGAGACCCAGTACTTC.

The V and J genes are TRBV2 and TRBJ1-2; D not resolved. Germline V gene data show CDR1 as SNHLY and CDR2 as FYNNEI. The V end was cut by 5 bases, the J end by 4 bases, with 11 bases between. The CDR3 has 13 amino acids. The CDR3 is CASSSEWGYGYTF. As DNA, the CDR3 is TGTGCCAGCAGTTCAGAATGGGGCTATGGCTACACCTTC.

CDR3 residues: CASSFFQGNTEAFF. The DNA of the CDR3 is TGCGCCAGCAGCTTTTTTCAGGGGAACACTGAAGCTTTCTTT. This chain links TRBV5-1 with TRBJ1-1, with D possibly TRBD1 on 5 matching bases. Germline CDR1 SGHRS, CDR2 YFSETQ. The CDR3 totals 14 residues. V lost 2 bases to trimming and J lost 1 base, with 9 bases between them.

This clonotype has ten or more counts. The gene calls are TRBV7-2 and TRBJ1-6, with D unresolved. The CDR3 runs 17 residues. In germline, CDR1 is SGHTA, CDR2 FQGNSA. The V gene lost 1 base and the J gene lost 6 bases, with 16 bases spanning the gap. The CDR3 DNA reads TGTGCCAGCAGCTTAGATTGGAGTAGAATGGGTAATTCACCCCTCCACTTT. Its protein is CASSLDWSRMGNSPLHF. The full variable domain, in which reference TRBV7-2 and TRBJ1-6 provide the parts outside the CDR3, is GAGVSQSPSNKVTEKGKDVELRCDPISGHTALYWYRQSLGQGLEFLIYFQGNSAPDKSGLPSDRFSAERTGGSVSTLTIQRTQQEDSAVYLCASSLDWSRMGNSPLHFGNGTRLTVT.

The table lists this clonotype with a count of one. The gene calls are TRBV2 and TRBJ1-5, with a tentative D call TRBD1 (6 bases). Germline V gives CDR1 SNHLY, CDR2 FYNNEI. The length of the CDR3 is 15 residues. Between the trimmed V and J ends, which lost 5 bases and 6 bases, there was a span of 17 bases. CDR3 in amino acids: CASSFSGGVGQPQHF. The CDR3 region has the DNA TGTGCCAGCAGTTTCTCGGGGGGCGTCGGTCAGCCCCAGCATTTT.